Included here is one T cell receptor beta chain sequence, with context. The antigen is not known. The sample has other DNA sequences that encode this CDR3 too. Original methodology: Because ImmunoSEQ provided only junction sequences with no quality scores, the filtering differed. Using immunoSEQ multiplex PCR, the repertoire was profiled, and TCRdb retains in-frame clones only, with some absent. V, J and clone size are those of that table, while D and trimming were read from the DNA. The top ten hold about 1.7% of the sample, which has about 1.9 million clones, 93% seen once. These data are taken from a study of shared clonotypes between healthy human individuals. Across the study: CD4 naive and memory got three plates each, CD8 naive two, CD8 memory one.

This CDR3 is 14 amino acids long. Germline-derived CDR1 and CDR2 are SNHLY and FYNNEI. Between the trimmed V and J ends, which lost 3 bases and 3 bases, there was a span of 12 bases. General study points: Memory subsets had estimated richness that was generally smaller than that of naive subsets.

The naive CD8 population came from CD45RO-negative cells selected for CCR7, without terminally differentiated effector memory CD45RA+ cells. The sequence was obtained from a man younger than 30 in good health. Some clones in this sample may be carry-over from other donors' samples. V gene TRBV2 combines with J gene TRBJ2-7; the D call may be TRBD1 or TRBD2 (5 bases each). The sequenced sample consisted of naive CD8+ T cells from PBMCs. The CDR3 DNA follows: TGTGCCAGCAGTGAGGGGACGGGGAGCTACGAGCAGTACTTC. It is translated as CASSEGTGSYEQYF.